The 5 T cell receptor beta chains below come from one sample, sequenced in a study of shared clonotypes between healthy human individuals. Using immunoSEQ multiplex PCR, the repertoire was profiled, and TCRdb retains in-frame clones only, with some absent. The sample lists 600,000 to 750,000 clones, roughly 72% seen once, with about 1.7% in the top ten. Sequencing was carried out using memory CD4+ T cells sorted from blood. This sample's subset: CD45RA-negative fraction. The receptors stem from a woman in her thirties in good health.

The chain joins TRBV9 to TRBJ2-3, with TRBD2 matching over 9 bases. Germline loops: CDR1 SGDLS, CDR2 YYNGEE. The CDR3 has 15 amino acids. Losses at the gene ends were 0 bases for V and 5 bases for J; bases not matched to a gene: 4. CDR3 bases: TGTGCCAGCAGCGTAGTAGCGGGAGTCCTAGATACGCAGTATTTT. Protein product: CASSVVAGVLDTQYF.

This clone was seen repeatedly, ten times or more. V usage is TRBV6-5 and J usage is TRBJ1-4; D remains ambiguous. Germline values: CDR1 MNHEY, CDR2 SVGAGI. The CDR3 length is 14 residues. V shed 8 bases and J shed 7 bases, with 17 bases lying between them. This CDR3 is CASGVGGWGEKLFF. The CDR3 bases are TGTGCCAGCGGAGTAGGAGGGTGGGGTGAAAAACTGTTTTTT.

The chain couples TRBV19 to TRBJ2-2; 11 positions agree with TRBD1. There are 17 residues in the CDR3. Looked up from germline, CDR1 is LNHDA and CDR2 is SQIVND (reference sequence). The V and J ends lost 7 bases and 4 bases, in that order; junction bases with no gene match: 11. CDR3 loop: CASNPDRGLGITGELFF. In nucleotides, the CDR3 is TGTGCCAGTAATCCGGACAGGGGGCTGGGAATCACCGGGGAGCTGTTTTTT.

The V gene is TRBV29-1, the J gene TRBJ2-5; the match to TRBD1 covers 9 bases. Per the germline V gene, CDR1 is SQVTM and CDR2 is ANQGSEA. The trim removed 1 base at V and 3 bases at J, leaving 6 bases unmatched. CDR3 size: 15 residues. CDR3 bases: TGCAGCGTTGAAGGGGGACAGGGCGTGGAAGAGACCCAGTACTTC. Translation gives CSVEGGQGVEETQYF. The full variable domain, in which reference TRBV29-1 and TRBJ2-5 provide the parts outside the CDR3, is SAVISQKPSRDICQRGTSLTIQCQVDSQVTMMFWYRQQPGQSLTLIATANQGSEATYESGFVIDKFPISRPNLTFSTLTVSNMSPEDSSIYLCSVEGGQGVEETQYFGPGTRLLVL.

The chain combines TRBV6-1 with TRBJ1-2; D gene uncertain. Germline V lookup: CDR1 MNHNS, CDR2 SASEGT. Deletions cut 2 bases from V and 8 bases from J, with 12 bases between. The CDR3 spans 13 residues. The CDR3 reads CASSEKRVLGYTF. The CDR3 DNA is TGTGCCAGCAGTGAAAAGCGGGTTCTCGGCTACACCTTC.